Listed here are 15 T cell receptor beta chains from one sample, sequenced in a study of blood T cell repertoires in COVID-19. TCRdb keeps only in-frame clones here, not all; method: immunoSEQ multiplex PCR. The repertoire includes under 400,000 clones, 70% to 90% of them detected once, and about 4.2% sits in the top ten. Sequencing was carried out using PBMCs or T cells enriched from blood (not recorded which). The origin of the receptors is a woman in her 40s with acute COVID-19.

V usage is TRBV7-2 and J usage is TRBJ2-5; 11 nucleotides line up with TRBD2. CDR1 is SGHTA and CDR2 is FQGNSA in the germline V gene. The CDR3 is 16 residues long. V trimming: 3 bases; J trimming: 2 bases; junction bases outside the gene matches: 5. The CDR3 reads CASSFARTSGQETQYF. CDR3 sequence (DNA): TGTGCCAGCAGCTTTGCCCGGACTAGCGGGCAAGAGACCCAGTACTTC.

The V call is TRBV28, the J call TRBJ1-1; D not certain. Trimming took 4 bases from V and 2 from J, leaving 14 bases between them. The germline gives CDR1 MDHEN, CDR2 SYDVKM. This CDR3 has 15 amino acids. The CDR3 reads CASSSTPFPNTEAFF. The CDR3 bases are TGTGCCAGCAGTTCTACCCCTTTCCCTAACACTGAAGCTTTCTTT.

The chain uses TRBV7-9 and TRBJ1-5; possible D gene TRBD1, 6 bases. The CDR3 totals 15 residues. CDR1 and CDR2 (germline): SEHNR, FQNEAQ (reference sequence). Trimming removed 4 bases at V and 6 bases at J, with 16 bases between. The CDR3 here is CASSSASTGPQPQHF. For the CDR3, the DNA is TGTGCCAGCAGCTCCGCGTCCACAGGGCCTCAGCCCCAGCATTTT.

This chain uses TRBV18 with TRBJ1-6; 10 bases map to TRBD1. V was pared by 4 bases and J by 7 bases, with 10 bases of the junction left unmatched. Germline CDR1 reads KGHSH; CDR2 reads LQKENI. This CDR3 spans 17 amino acids. The CDR3 DNA reads TGTGCCAGCTCACGCGGGACAGGGGAAACTGCCAATTCACCCCTCCACTTT. It yields the protein CASSRGTGETANSPLHF.

The chain couples TRBV7-2 to TRBJ2-5; D is ambiguous. The germline V and J ends were trimmed by 5 bases and 7 bases, with 17 bases remaining between them. The germline CDR1 and CDR2 sequences are SGHTA and FQGNSA. The CDR3 has 14 residues. CDR3 sequence: CASSLTSDGVTQYF. The CDR3 DNA follows: TGTGCCAGCAGCCTCACCTCCGACGGAGTGACCCAGTACTTC.

The chain is built from TRBV2 and TRBJ2-2, with TRBD2 matching 12 bases. CDR1 SNHLY and CDR2 FYNNEI come from the germline V gene. J was trimmed by 7 bases and V by 5 bases; bases with no gene match: 11. The CDR3 covers 17 residues. The CDR3 here is CASSPFPSGGAIGELFF. CDR3 in DNA: TGTGCCAGCAGTCCTTTCCCTAGCGGGGGGGCGATCGGGGAGCTGTTTTTT.

The chain recombines TRBV27 with TRBJ2-6; 10 bases fit TRBD1. V shed 0 bases, J shed 1 base, and the junction held 6 bases outside the gene matches. The CDR3 extends over 19 amino acids. Germline CDR1 and CDR2: MNHEY and SMNVEV (reference sequence). CDR3 in DNA: TGTGCCAGCAGTTTATCTGCTGGGACAGGGGCTTCTGGGGCCAACGTCCTGACTTTC. Protein sequence: CASSLSAGTGASGANVLTF.

The chain joins TRBV19 to TRBJ2-3; tentatively, D is TRBD2 (5 bases). V was pared by 6 bases and J by 4 bases, with 17 bases between. This CDR3 is 15 amino acids long. The germline V gene has CDR1 LNHDA and CDR2 SQIVND (reference sequence). This CDR3 is CASSLSGPSPDTQYF. The CDR3 nucleotides are TGTGCCAGTAGCTTAAGCGGACCGAGCCCAGATACGCAGTATTTT.

This chain joins TRBV28 and TRBJ1-2; TRBD1 matches at 7 bases. V shed 5 bases, J shed 6 bases, and the junction held 6 bases outside the gene matches. Germline assignment: CDR1 MDHEN and CDR2 SYDVKM. CDR3 length: 13 residues. CDR3 bases: TGTGCCAGCAGTCTCCGGACAGGCCATGGCTACACCTTC. Its translation: CASSLRTGHGYTF.

This chain connects TRBV10-2 to TRBJ2-3, with TRBD2 matching 8 bases. J gave up 0 bases and V 7 bases, and 6 bases lay outside the gene matches. This CDR3 has 15 amino acids. CDR1 is WSHSY, CDR2 SAAADI, per germline. CDR3 region: CASTSTSASTDTQYF. CDR3 nucleotides: TGCGCCAGCACTTCGACTAGCGCGAGCACAGATACGCAGTATTTT.

The chain has TRBV4-2 and TRBJ2-7, with D uncertain. Germline-derived CDR1 and CDR2 are LGHNA and YNFKEQ. V shed 0 bases and J shed 0 bases, with 6 bases lying between them. The length of the CDR3 is 14 residues. CDR3 in DNA: TGTGCCAGCAGCCAAGAAATCCTCTCCTACGAGCAGTACTTC. It yields the protein CASSQEILSYEQYF.

This chain uses TRBV18 with TRBJ2-1; D remains ambiguous. CDR3 length equals 18 residues. Trimming took off 0 bases at V and 2 bases at J, with 17 bases between the two ends. Germline V gene sequence: CDR1 KGHSH, CDR2 LQKENI. The CDR3 nucleotides are TGTGCCAGCTCACCACCAACAGTCCCATGGAACGCCTACAATGAGCAGTTCTTC. This codes for CASSPPTVPWNAYNEQFF.

The V and J genes are TRBV5-1 and TRBJ1-1; TRBD1 matches 9 bases. Per germline, CDR1 SGHRS and CDR2 YFSETQ. The V segment lost 2 bases and the J segment 1 base; nucleotides outside the gene matches: 0. The CDR3 is 14 amino acids. The CDR3 is CASSLQGANTEAFF. The CDR3 nucleotides are TGCGCCAGCAGCTTACAGGGGGCGAACACTGAAGCTTTCTTT.

This chain joins TRBV7-3 and TRBJ2-2, with D unresolved. V dropped 1 base and J dropped 0 bases, with 9 bases sitting between them. The V gene's germline CDR1 is SGHTA and CDR2 FQGTGA. CDR3 size: 16 residues. The CDR3 loop reads CASSLNPPTNTGELFF. The CDR3, as DNA: TGTGCCAGCAGCTTAAACCCCCCTACGAACACCGGGGAGCTGTTTTTT.

This sequence joins TRBV4-1 and TRBJ1-6; possibly TRBD1 for D (6 bases). Germline-derived CDR1 and CDR2 are MGHRA and YSYEKL. V was pared by 0 bases and J by 10 bases, with 10 bases between. The CDR3 consists of 14 residues. CDR3: CASSQERTASPLHF. CDR3 nucleotide sequence: TGCGCCAGCAGCCAAGAGAGGACAGCCTCACCCCTCCACTTT.